A single sample is the source of the 4 T cell receptor beta chains below, sequenced in a study of long-term antiretroviral therapy in people with HIV (dated by TCRdb to between 2021 and 2022). The immunoSEQ hsTCRB v3.0 assay was used at survey level resolution for TRB variable region sequencing. TCRdb stores this immuneACCESS table with in-frame sequences only. Part of the clones is absent; in the studies checked, under half of the shortfall reflects unresolved V genes, and no reason is known for the rest. The sample table holds 36,000 or so clones, of which more than 65% were seen once. Around 6.1% of the sample belongs to the ten largest clones. Material: unsorted PBMCs, obtained 0.6 years after starting antiretroviral therapy. All receptors derive from a man aged 18 to 29 with HIV.

This chain uses TRBV10-2 with TRBJ2-1; TRBD1 is a possible D gene (5 bases). Trimming removed 2 bases at V and 4 bases at J, with 15 bases between. The CDR3 totals 16 residues. Germline assignment: CDR1 WSHSY and CDR2 SAAADI. The CDR3 here is CASSEIRGLGYNEQFF. CDR3 nucleotide sequence: TGCGCCAGCAGTGAGATAAGGGGATTGGGTTACAATGAGCAGTTCTTC.

This clone turned up a few times. V and J are TRBV6-5 and TRBJ1-5, with D possibly matching TRBD1 (6 bases). The CDR3 extends over 12 amino acids. Trimming pared 7 bases from V and 6 bases from J, leaving 10 bases between. Germline CDR1 reads MNHEY; CDR2 reads SVGAGI. CDR3 nucleotide sequence: TGTGCCAGCAAAACAGGGAGTCAGCCCCAGCATTTT. Amino acid sequence: CASKTGSQPQHF.

This sequence joins TRBV27 and TRBJ2-5; possible D gene TRBD1, 5 bases. V was shortened by 4 bases and J by 5 bases, with 14 bases between the two germline ends. Per the germline V gene, CDR1 is MNHEY and CDR2 is SMNVEV (reference sequence). CDR3 length: 14 amino acids. CDR3 bases: TGTGCCAGCAGTTATACAGGTCTCGGTGAGACCCAGTACTTC. This codes for CASSYTGLGETQYF.

The chain employs TRBV18 and TRBJ1-4, with 8 bases lining up with TRBD1. The CDR3 is 14 amino acids. Trimming cost V 3 bases and J 7 bases; bases outside gene matches: 4. Germline V gene lookup returns CDR1 KGHSH and CDR2 LQKENI. CDR3 protein: CASSPTGGSEKLFF. CDR3 DNA sequence: TGTGCCAGCTCACCTACAGGGGGGAGTGAAAAACTGTTTTTT.